This T cell receptor beta chain was obtained from a study of T cell changes during pregnancy in multiple sclerosis (dated by TCRdb to the late 2010s). Turning to the overall study: The study looked at changes in the T cell repertoire across pregnancy in women with multiple sclerosis.

Taken from cysteine to phenylalanine, the CDR3 has 12 residues. The retained sequence is limited to the CDR3, 36 bases, with the frame set at the first base. Between the V and J ends, shortened by 5 bases and 3 bases respectively, the junction contains 6 bases. According to the germline V gene, CDR1 reads SGHVS and CDR2 reads FNYEAQ. Note on this clone: No antigen is known for it. No much larger clone exists at a distance of one base, and base qualities are not known.

Receptor libraries were prepared by the immunoSEQ multiplex PCR assay. Imported from immuneACCESS, the table was reduced by TCRdb to in-frame sequences with V and J called. These copies leave out some clones; in studies compared against another copy, an unresolved V gene accounts for under half, and the cause of the remainder is not known. The sample contains around 50,000 clones, around 93% of them found a single time. Together, the top ten hold about 4.5% of the sample. The chain is assembled from TRBV7-6 and TRBJ2-3; no D gene call is confident. This TCR came from a female donor with multiple sclerosis, enrolled in a pregnancy study. The sequences come from CD8+ T cells from peripheral blood mononuclear cells, collected in the first trimester of pregnancy. The CDR3 region has the sequence CASSPPTDTQYF. Here is the DNA: TGTGCCAGCAGCCCCCCAACAGATACGCAGTATTTT.